One and the same sample provided the 28 T cell receptor beta chains below, sequenced in a study of blood T cell repertoires in COVID-19 (dated by TCRdb to the early 2020s). The library was generated by the immunoSEQ multiplex PCR assay. TCRdb mirrors the immuneACCESS table, restricted to in-frame sequences. Some clones are absent from its copies; in checked studies, under half trace to an unresolved V gene, and the reason for the others is unknown. The sample yields approximately 200,000 clones; 75% to 90% were counted once. Clones ranked in the top ten supply under 3% of the sample. The specimen sequenced was PBMCs or T cells enriched from blood (not recorded which). The receptors shown here come from a woman aged 40 to 50 with acute COVID-19.

The table lists this clone with a count of one. The V and J genes are TRBV4-1 and TRBJ1-4; perhaps TRBD1 as D (5 bases). Germline-derived CDR1 and CDR2 are MGHRA and YSYEKL. Trimming took off 8 bases at V and 4 bases at J, with 14 bases between the two ends. The CDR3 extends over 14 amino acids. The CDR3 DNA follows: TGCGCCAGCGGACGGGGGGAAGGTAATGAAAAACTGTTTTTT. As protein: CASGRGEGNEKLFF.

The chain couples TRBV5-4 to TRBJ2-1; TRBD2 matches 10 bases. The CDR3 has 15 amino acids. Germline loops: CDR1 SGHNT, CDR2 YYREEE (reference sequence). Trimming cost V 1 base and J 8 bases; bases outside gene matches: 6. CDR3 protein: CASSLSASGSYEQFF. Written as DNA, the CDR3 is TGTGCCAGCAGCTTGTCGGCTAGCGGGAGCTATGAGCAGTTCTTC.

The rearrangement links TRBV5-6 to TRBJ1-1; D is ambiguous. Trimming shortened V by 2 bases and J by 5 bases, and 10 bases separated the two germline ends. The CDR3 runs to 13 residues. From germline, CDR1 is SGHDT and CDR2 YYEEEE. The CDR3 sequence is CASSFSGRTEAFF. The CDR3 region has the DNA TGTGCCAGCAGCTTCTCGGGTCGGACTGAAGCTTTCTTT. Together with reference TRBV5-6 and TRBJ1-1, the CDR3 gives the full variable domain: DAGVTQSPTHLIKTRGQQVTLRCSPKSGHDTVSWYQQALGQGPQFIFQYYEEEERQRGNFPDRFSGHQFPNYSSELNVNALLLGDSALYLCASSFSGRTEAFFGQGTRLTVV.

This chain uses TRBV27 with TRBJ1-2, with D possibly TRBD1 on 6 matching bases. With 8 bases removed from V and 7 bases from J, the gap between germline ends came to 20 bases. Germline V gene sequence: CDR1 MNHEY, CDR2 SMNVEV (reference sequence). This CDR3 has 14 residues. The CDR3 region is CASGTQALPVGYTF. The CDR3 bases are TGTGCCAGCGGGACACAAGCCCTCCCCGTTGGCTACACCTTC.

The rearrangement links TRBV24-1 to TRBJ2-5; TRBD2 matches 14 bases. The junction had 8 bases not matched to a gene; V was cut back by 9 bases and J by 0 bases. Germline CDR1 is KGHDR and CDR2 is SFDVKD. The CDR3 is 17 amino acids. The chain's CDR3 is CATVTRGLAGDQETQYF. The DNA of the CDR3 is TGTGCCACCGTAACTCGGGGACTAGCGGGGGACCAAGAGACCCAGTACTTC.

The CDR3 spells CASSQDHRGLTNEKLFF. CDR3 DNA sequence: TGCGCCAGCAGCCAAGATCATAGGGGGCTGACTAATGAAAAACTGTTTTTT. The chain links TRBV4-1 to TRBJ1-4; TRBD1 matches at 7 bases. This CDR3 contains 17 residues. With V trimmed by 0 bases and J by 2 bases, 6 bases remained unmatched. Germline V lookup: CDR1 MGHRA, CDR2 YSYEKL.

This clone showed up just once. The chain joins TRBV11-3 to TRBJ2-7; 8 bases fit TRBD2. After removal of 5 bases from V and 2 bases from J, the junction contained 8 bases not matched to a gene. CDR3 size: 15 residues. Looked up from germline, CDR1 is SGHNT and CDR2 is YENEEA. The CDR3 spells CASSTTSGPTYEQYF. The DNA for the CDR3 is TGTGCCAGCAGCACAACTAGCGGCCCAACCTACGAGCAGTACTTC.

The chain has TRBV27 and TRBJ2-3; TRBD1 matches 9 bases. CDR1 is MNHEY, CDR2 SMNVEV, per germline (reference sequence). V shed 3 bases and J 0 bases; nucleotides not matched to a gene: 4. The CDR3 sequence is 16 residues long. The CDR3 reads CASSLSGQGSTDTQYF. The DNA for the CDR3 is TGTGCCAGCAGTTTGAGCGGACAGGGGAGCACAGATACGCAGTATTTT.

V gene TRBV30 combines with J gene TRBJ1-2; TRBD1 matches 8 bases. Germline CDR1 GTSNPN, CDR2 SVGIG (reference sequence). V shed 2 bases and J 8 bases; nucleotides not matched to a gene: 7. The CDR3 sequence is 13 residues long. The CDR3 DNA is TGTGCCTGGAGTCTCAACGACAGGGGAGGCTACACCTTC. This codes for CAWSLNDRGGYTF.

The V call is TRBV6-2 or TRBV6-3, the J call TRBJ2-1; 9 bases match TRBD2. Trimming took 0 bases from V and 5 from J; bases not matched to a gene: 2. Germline V lookup: CDR1 MNHEY, CDR2 SVGEGT. The CDR3 runs 15 residues. Here the CDR3 DNA reads TGTGCCAGCAGTTACTCGACTAGCGGACACAATGAGCAGTTCTTC. Protein product: CASSYSTSGHNEQFF.

The chain links TRBV19 to TRBJ1-2; the D gene is possibly TRBD1 (5 bases). The CDR3 length is 14 residues. In germline, CDR1 is LNHDA, CDR2 SQIVND (reference sequence). Trimming stripped 5 bases from V and 8 bases from J, with 18 bases between. The CDR3 sequence: CASSANGGAEGYTF. CDR3 bases: TGTGCCAGTAGTGCCAACGGAGGGGCGGAAGGCTACACCTTC.

The V call is TRBV21-1, the J call TRBJ2-7; TRBD1 reflects the table's D call only, with no check against the DNA. TRBV21-1 is a pseudogene segment. This CDR3 has 17 amino acids. CDR3 protein: CASSKLFFTGVSYEQYF. DNA for the CDR3: TGTGCCAGCAGCAAATTATTCTTCACAGGGGTTTCCTACGAGCAGTACTTC.

This clone showed up just a few times. The chain has TRBV6-1 and TRBJ1-2; tentatively, D is TRBD1 (5 bases). This CDR3 region has 15 residues. V was shortened by 1 base and J by 4 bases, with 13 bases between the two germline ends. The germline V gene has CDR1 MNHNS and CDR2 SASEGT. CDR3 residues: CASSEVFGDSYGYTF. For the CDR3, the DNA is TGTGCCAGCAGTGAAGTCTTCGGGGACTCCTATGGCTACACCTTC.

The chain recombines TRBV29-1 with TRBJ1-4; weak D call: TRBD1 (5 bases). V dropped 7 bases and J dropped 7 bases, with 13 bases sitting between them. The CDR3 covers 12 residues. Per germline, CDR1 SQVTM and CDR2 ANQGSEA. CDR3 sequence: CSAIRDSEKLFF. In nucleotides, the CDR3 is TGCAGCGCCATCAGGGATAGTGAAAAACTGTTTTTT. Full variable domain (rest looked up from reference TRBV29-1 and TRBJ1-4): SAVISQKPSRDICQRGTSLTIQCQVDSQVTMMFWYRQQPGQSLTLIATANQGSEATYESGFVIDKFPISRPNLTFSTLTVSNMSPEDSSIYLCSAIRDSEKLFFGSGTQLSVL.

This chain joins TRBV5-1 and TRBJ2-2; 10 bases agree with TRBD2. V gave up 4 bases and J gave up 1 base; unmatched junction bases: 4. Germline CDR1 and CDR2: SGHRS and YFSETQ. The CDR3 has 16 residues. CDR3 loop: CASSRRTSGNTGELFF. The CDR3 nucleotides read TGCGCCAGCAGCCGAAGGACTAGCGGGAACACCGGGGAGCTGTTTTTT.

The CDR3 spells CSFVRGNGYTF. The CDR3 DNA reads as TGCAGCTTTGTTCGGGGTAATGGCTACACCTTC. This chain uses TRBV29-1 with TRBJ1-2, with no clear D. Trimming shortened V by 8 bases and J by 6 bases, and 13 bases separated the two germline ends. CDR1 is SQVTM and CDR2 is ANQGSEA in the germline V gene. CDR3 size: 11 residues. Together with reference TRBV29-1 and TRBJ1-2, the CDR3 gives the full variable domain: SAVISQKPSRDICQRGTSLTIQCQVDSQVTMMFWYRQQPGQSLTLIATANQGSEATYESGFVIDKFPISRPNLTFSTLTVSNMSPEDSSIYLCSFVRGNGYTFGSGTRLTVV.

The V and J genes are TRBV10-2 and TRBJ2-1; possibly TRBD2 for D (7 bases). CDR3 length: 14 amino acids. Germline CDR1 reads WSHSY; CDR2 reads SAAADI. Between the trimmed V and J ends, which lost 4 bases and 6 bases, there was a span of 13 bases. Written as DNA, the CDR3 is TGCGCCAGCAGTGCGGGGGGCAGTATCAATGAGCAGTTCTTC. Protein: CASSAGGSINEQFF.

This clone was observed a single time. This chain joins TRBV7-2 and TRBJ1-2; D gene ambiguous. Trimming took off 3 bases at V and 5 bases at J, with 10 bases between the two ends. The CDR3 covers 13 residues. Germline-derived CDR1 and CDR2 are SGHTA and FQGNSA. The CDR3 DNA reads TGTGCCAGCAGCTTTGACGGGAGATATGGCTACACCTTC. Amino acids: CASSFDGRYGYTF.

The V call is TRBV11-2, the J call TRBJ1-1; 9 nucleotides match TRBD1. Germline values: CDR1 SGHAT, CDR2 FQNNGV. The CDR3 extends over 15 amino acids. J gave up 7 bases and V 5 bases, and 11 bases lay outside the gene matches. CDR3 sequence: CASSGIQGAHGEAFF. CDR3 coding DNA: TGTGCCAGCAGCGGTATACAGGGGGCGCACGGTGAAGCTTTCTTT.

The chain joins TRBV2 to TRBJ2-3; D may be TRBD2 (6 bases). The ends were cut back, 5 bases at V and 2 bases at J, with 20 bases in the middle. Germline V lookup: CDR1 SNHLY, CDR2 FYNNEI. CDR3 size: 17 residues. CDR3: CASSSHLLGGVTDTQYF. Here the CDR3 DNA reads TGTGCCAGCAGTTCCCATTTGCTTGGCGGGGTCACAGATACGCAGTATTTT.

The V gene is TRBV9, the J gene TRBJ2-2; a weak D match, TRBD2 (5 bases). CDR3 length: 16 residues. Per the germline V gene, CDR1 is SGDLS and CDR2 is YYNGEE. The V gene lost 3 bases and the J gene lost 5 bases, with 17 bases spanning the gap. The CDR3 DNA follows: TGTGCCAGCAGCGCAAAAATAGGGCGGGTGACCGGGGAGCTGTTTTTT. Translation: CASSAKIGRVTGELFF.

The rearrangement uses TRBV11-3 and TRBJ2-3; possible D gene TRBD1, 5 bases. V gave up 5 bases and J gave up 6 bases, with 18 bases separating them. The CDR3 covers 15 residues. From germline, CDR1 is SGHNT and CDR2 YENEEA. Here the CDR3 DNA reads TGTGCCAGCAGCCCAACCCATCAGGGTGAGGATACGCAGTATTTT. Translated, it gives CASSPTHQGEDTQYF.

The rearrangement links TRBV7-9 to TRBJ1-2; perhaps TRBD1 as D (6 bases). Trimming took 2 bases from V and 3 from J, leaving 13 bases between them. The CDR3 is made up of 15 amino acids. Germline lookup yields CDR1 SEHNR and CDR2 FQNEAQ (reference sequence). The CDR3 loop is CASSLSGRGDYGYTF. DNA for the CDR3: TGTGCCAGCAGCTTATCGGGGAGGGGGGACTATGGCTACACCTTC.

The CDR3 sequence: CASSLRVSSRTPPREQYF. CDR3 coding DNA: TGTGCCAGCAGTTTGAGAGTCAGCTCCAGGACTCCCCCGCGAGAGCAGTACTTC. The gene calls are TRBV27 and TRBJ2-7; tentative D call: TRBD2 (5 bases). This CDR3 is 18 amino acids long. Germline V gene sequence: CDR1 MNHEY, CDR2 SMNVEV (reference sequence). Trimming cost V 3 bases and J 7 bases, with 28 bases left between them.

This chain joins TRBV4-3 and TRBJ1-5; D remains ambiguous. CDR1 and CDR2 from the germline V gene are LGHNA and YSLEER. This CDR3 is 17 amino acids long. V lost 0 bases, J lost 3 bases, and 15 bases lay in between. The CDR3 nucleotides are TGCGCCAGCAGCCAAGATAGAGGGAGCAGATACAATCAGCCCCAGCATTTT. It encodes CASSQDRGSRYNQPQHF.

The genes are TRBV19 and TRBJ1-2; D gene ambiguous. V was trimmed by 5 bases and J by 8 bases, leaving 12 bases between them. Germline V gives CDR1 LNHDA, CDR2 SQIVND (reference sequence). This CDR3 is 12 amino acids long. The CDR3 region has the DNA TGTGCCAGTAGTTCGAGCTCTATGGGCTACACCTTC. This translates into CASSSSSMGYTF.

This rearrangement joins TRBV3-1 (or the pseudogene TRBV3-2) to TRBJ2-5; D gene uncertain. CDR3 length: 14 residues. Per the germline V gene, CDR1 is LGHDT and CDR2 is YNNKEL (reference sequence). V shed 0 bases and J shed 2 bases, with 7 bases lying between them. The CDR3 DNA sequence: TGTGCCAGCAGCCAAGACAGGCTGCAAGAGACCCAGTACTTC. Its protein is CASSQDRLQETQYF.

V usage is TRBV5-1 and J usage is TRBJ1-5, with D hard to call. Trimming took off 0 bases at V and 6 bases at J, with 13 bases between the two ends. CDR3 length equals 15 residues. Germline CDR1 SGHRS, CDR2 YFSETQ. The CDR3 DNA reads as TGCGCCAGCAGCTTGGGAGGGTCAGAGTCTCAGCCCCAGCATTTT. It encodes CASSLGGSESQPQHF.